This T cell receptor (beta chain) is drawn from a study of PD-1 blockade in classical Hodgkin lymphoma (TCRdb year 2020). Concerning the study at large: Nivolumab dosing was 3 mg/kg intravenously every 2 weeks, continuing until either disease progression or unacceptable toxicity. A peripheral blood immune signature of response to PD-1 blockade in classical Hodgkin lymphoma was defined using TCR beta sequencing and CyTOF.

The Qiagen DNeasy kit was used to extract genomic DNA both from unsorted PBMCs and from the negatively selected CD4+ and CD8+ fractions. Amplification of TCR beta CDR3 regions was done by immunoSEQ multiplex PCR with primers that anneal to V and J segments. A synthetic immune receptor repertoire was used to minimize amplification bias, and any residual bias was removed computationally once sequencing was done. As for the authors' bioinformatics: Repertoire diversity was quantified as the Shannon entropy index using custom Python scripts. Unsorted, CD4+ and CD8+ repertoires were examined separately, except in combined analyses, for which CD4+ and CD8+ sequences were merged in silico. A clone was considered expanded if an increase in frequency of at least 2-fold after treatment relative to C1D1 was found, and a pseudocount of 0.5 was applied to clones undetected at baseline. Clones with 0 or 1 copy at C1D1 were defined as singleton clones, while clones with 2 or more copies were defined as non-singleton clones. Clones expanded in unsorted samples were assigned a CD4+, CD8+ or unknown annotation through matching of protein sequences in sorted samples from the same patient. Diversity changes from C1D1 to C4D1 were tested in paired samples using Wilcoxon tests. The source is immuneACCESS, and TCRdb retained only in-frame sequences with V and J called. Part of the clones is not carried over; for the studies checked, unresolved V genes explain less than half of this, and the remainder is unexplained. V and J calls and clone size come straight from that table; D and trimming were deduced from the DNA. The sample table contains tens of thousands of clones; only one count was recorded for about four fifths of them. The ten largest clones capture about 17% of the sample.

Results and caveats for the whole study, not just this receptor: The study covered only a single clinical trial cohort, and the causes of the repertoire differences, possibly disease activity or prior therapy, were still not defined. Newly diagnosed patients were reported to have lower baseline TCR diversity than healthy donors, and relapsed/refractory patients were reported to have lower baseline TCR diversity still. Lower diversity was seen in patients whose nivolumab began less than 1 year after ASCT, and these patients were left out of later analyses so that immune reconstitution would not confound the results. Among trial patients, those achieving complete response had baseline diversity similar to that of newly diagnosed patients, while diversity was significantly lower in partial responders and progressors. A significant rise by C4D1 was seen in CD4+ but not CD8+ TCR diversity (p=0.0027 vs p=0.16), with the rise being most apparent in complete responders (p=0.02).

In the germline V gene, CDR1 corresponds to LGHNT and CDR2 to FRNRAP. The CDR3 starts with the cysteine, ends with the phenylalanine, and has 15 residues. This entry keeps only the CDR3 DNA: 45 bases, framed from base 1. The germline ends are 10 bases apart after V is trimmed by 0 bases and J by 2 bases. Sample time point, as interpreted from the label and publication: cycle 2 day 1 (C2D1) of nivolumab. Relapse after autologous stem cell transplantation had occurred in all trial patients, and cohorts A, B and C were distinguished by prior brentuximab vedotin exposure. The trial cohort comprised 60 or so patients with relapsed/refractory classical Hodgkin lymphoma whose best overall responses were complete response, partial response or progressive disease. In the multi-cohort phase II CheckMate 205 trial, trial patients received single-agent nivolumab. An independent review committee assessed best overall response by applying the 2007 International Working Group response criteria. PBMCs from the trial were collected at three points: immediately before nivolumab initiation (C1D1), and during therapy at cycle 2 day 1 and cycle 4 day 1. Peripheral blood was collected in 8 mL Vacutainer Cell Preparation Tubes, from which PBMCs were isolated by centrifugation and then cryopreserved.

Comments on this clone: Its target antigen remains unknown. Within one base of it there is no much larger clone, and no base qualities were kept.

This sequence originates from a human donor with classical Hodgkin lymphoma. Specimen: peripheral blood mononuclear cells (PBMCs), collected before the second cycle of nivolumab. Recombination connected TRBV12-5 to TRBJ2-5; a tentative D match to TRBD2 spans 6 bases. The bases are TGTGCTAGTGGTTTGGTACAGAGCGGGCAAGAGACCCAGTACTTC. It specifies CASGLVQSGQETQYF.